The rows below give T cell receptor beta chains drawn from one sample of a study of tumor-infiltrating lymphocytes in oesophageal squamous cell carcinoma. TCRdb redid the calling of the PCR reads with MiXCR, one entry per CDR3 protein. The sample lists 10,000 to 14,000 distinct CDR3 sequences, less than 70% occurring once. Sequenced input: esophageal tumor tissue. These receptor sequences come from a male donor with esophageal squamous cell carcinoma. The CDR3 runs from the conserved cysteine through the conserved F or W. A D gene is named only where the DNA matches it firmly. Some rows have no size entry. The others give once, few or many, or a class for an expanded clone.

TGTGCCAGCAGCTTAGACGGGGTGGCCTATAATTCACCCCTCCACTTT CASSLDGVAYNSPLHF 16 TRBJ1-6 TRBV11-3 - -
TGTGCCAGCAGCTTAGGCAGGGTAGAGACCCAGTACTTC CASSLGRVETQYF 13 TRBJ2-5 TRBV7-6 - -
TGTGCCAGCAGTTGGGGGGGGGGCTCGCAGTACTTC CASSWGGGSQYF 12 TRBJ2-7 TRBV7-2 - -
TGTGCCAGCAGCGCCCTCGTTAACGGCGAAGCTTTCTTT CASSALVNGEAFF 13 TRBJ1-1 TRBV7-9 - -
TGTGCCAGCAGTCCGTATGCCGGGACAATGAACACTGAAGCTTTCTTT CASSPYAGTMNTEAFF 16 TRBJ1-1 TRBV28 - few
TGTGCCAGCAGTGAAAGTGCGGGGACAGGGTATCCTGAGCAGTTCTTC CASSESAGTGYPEQFF 16 TRBJ2-1 TRBV6-1 TRBD1 -
TGTGCCAGCAGTTACCAAAGCGGGGGGTACAATGAGCAGTTCTTC CASSYQSGGYNEQFF 15 TRBJ2-1 TRBV6-8 TRBD2 -
TGTGCCAGCAGTCACGGGACGGGGAATTTTAACTATGGCTACACCTTC CASSHGTGNFNYGYTF 16 TRBJ1-2 TRBV27 - once
TGTGCCAGCAGCCGCACCGGGACAGGCCAAGAGACCCAGTACTTC CASSRTGTGQETQYF 15 TRBJ2-5 TRBV7-4 TRBD1 -
TGTGCCAGCAGGATTGGGTTTACTAGCATACAAGAGACCCAGTACTTC CASRIGFTSIQETQYF 16 TRBJ2-5 TRBV7-2 - once
TGTGCCAGCAGCTTAGAGAAGTCACGCGCAGATACGCAGTATTTT CASSLEKSRADTQYF 15 TRBJ2-3 TRBV7-2 - -
TGTGCCAGCAGTTGGCCAGCAACTAATGAAAAACTGTTTTTT CASSWPATNEKLFF 14 TRBJ1-4 TRBV6-2/TRBV6-3 - -
TGTGCCAGCAGCCCTCATTCTGAAGCTTTCTTT CASSPHSEAFF 11 TRBJ1-1 TRBV7-2 - -
TGCGCCAGCAGCTTAGAGACAGGGTACGGCTACACCTTC CASSLETGYGYTF 13 TRBJ1-2 TRBV5-1 TRBD1 many
TGTGCCAGCAGCCAGGGGCCAGGGACTGGAAACACCATATATTTT CASSQGPGTGNTIYF 15 TRBJ1-3 TRBV7-6 - -
TGTGCCAGTAGGATTTCAGACAGGGCCTACGAGCAGTACTTC CASRISDRAYEQYF 14 TRBJ2-7 TRBV19 TRBD1 -
TGTGCCAGCAGTTTAGGAGCGGGAGCGACCTACAATGAGCAGTTCTTC CASSLGAGATYNEQFF 16 TRBJ2-1 TRBV12-3/TRBV12-4 TRBD2 once
TGTGCCAGCAGCGCGCAGATACAGGGGGCTAGCGGCAATGAGCAGTTCTTC CASSAQIQGASGNEQFF 17 TRBJ2-1 TRBV9 TRBD1 -
TGTGCCAGCAGCTTAGTTGGAGGGAACACTGAAGCTTTCTTT CASSLVGGNTEAFF 14 TRBJ1-1 TRBV7-8 - -
TGTGCCAGCAGCTTAGCTCAAGGGCTAGCGGAGTACAATGAGCAGTTCTTC CASSLAQGLAEYNEQFF 17 TRBJ2-1 TRBV7-6 TRBD2 -
TGTGCCAGCAGTTCACAGGGTTACAATGAGCAGTTCTTC CASSSQGYNEQFF 13 TRBJ2-1 TRBV28 - many